This TCR beta chain was sequenced during a study of blood T cells in healthy people across ages (dated by TCRdb to between 2014 and 2016). Describing the broader study: In model experiments, template switching captured about one uniquely barcoded TCR beta cDNA molecule for every two T cells. To track age-related changes in TCR beta repertoire diversity, the study relied on deep sequencing normalized with unique cDNA molecular identifiers. Donors were grouped into four age groups: young (average roughly 17 years), middle-aged (around 39), aged (about 60) and long-lived (about 89). Donors of different ages were randomly distributed across sequencing lanes to avoid experimental bias. Using the same blood draw, the study looked at two additional independent replicas of 1 million unique cDNA reads for two donors, one aged 18 to 30 and the other aged 80 or older.

Overall results and qualifications from the work: Observed TCR beta diversity correlated strongly with the percentage of naive T cells measured by flow cytometry. Because the CMV infection status of the donors was unknown, age-related changes in expanded clonotypes may potentially have been confounded. As age increased, observed TCR beta diversity per million T cells dropped in a roughly linear way, and a significant reduction was already evident by age approximately 40. Estimates of total diversity from one million sequenced T cells were regarded as lower bounds and underestimates. Because profiling used bulk unsorted PBMCs, naive and antigen-experienced compartments could not be compared conclusively. Compared with the aged group, more naive CD4+ T cells, fewer expanded clones and increased TCR diversity were shown by the long-lived group, suggesting age selection.

This clonotype was picked up many times. Its antigen is still unknown. Base quality data are lacking; no much larger clone is found one base away. Preparation of the library involved 5' RACE. This sample was sequenced with an Illumina HiSeq 2500. The second PCR ran for roughly 7 to 11 cycles and used a J-beta primer mix along with a sample-barcoded 5' primer. A unique molecular identifier was introduced onto each TCR beta cDNA molecule by a template-switch 5' adaptor carrying 12 random nucleotides. At least 2.5 million CDR3-containing paired-end reads were obtained from each sample. First-strand cDNA synthesis was performed from all RNA using the Mint cDNA synthesis kit, with priming by a TRBC-specific oligonucleotide. All cDNA was treated with uracil-DNA glycosylase and then went through a first 18-cycle PCR with the universal primers M1SS and BC2_uni_R. On the authors' methods: Each sample was normalized by randomly selecting 1 million high-quality reads, each carrying a distinct molecular identifier. Instead of being binned into consensus sequences, reads with shared molecular identifiers were discarded. MiTCR, run with a Q25 quality threshold and the strictest error-elimination algorithm, handled CDR3 identification, clonotype clustering and error correction. A nonparametric unseen species model with Euler transformation was used to estimate lower-bound total TCR beta diversity. TCRdb took the public reads, trimmed them with fastp at Q25, ran MiXCR for clone calling and kept in-frame beta chains. Entries that share a CDR3 protein sequence are merged under the most common genes and DNA. TCRdb assigned the V and J calls; the authors' analysis was not used. The sample has approximately 810,000 distinct CDR3 sequences on record, around 26% of them singletons. Approximately 15% of the sample goes to the ten largest clones.

The donors were under 40 Caucasian individuals from Russia, aged roughly 6 to 100 years, who were systemically healthy. Each donor gave ten milliliters of peripheral blood, collected into EDTA-treated Vacutainer tubes. Ficoll-Paque density-gradient centrifugation was used to isolate PBMCs, with at least 6.5 million per sample. Trizol reagent was used to extract total RNA from PBMCs, with at least 5.5 micrograms per sample. For every donor, flow cytometry on a PBMC aliquot measured the percentage of naive CD45RAhigh/CD27high T cells. Its CDR3 holds 12 amino acids, cysteine through phenylalanine. The DNA shown is the 36-base CDR3, in frame from base 1. For CDR1 and CDR2, the germline V gene (reference sequence) lists GTSNPN and SVGIG. Trimming costs V 0 bases and J 6 bases, and their ends lie 9 bases apart.

The rearranged segments are TRBV30 and TRBJ2-7; the D gene lacks a confident call. The sequence came from a woman of 80 years or more in good health. Sequences were obtained from blood. The CDR3: CAWSVGSREQYF. The nucleotides read TGTGCCTGGAGTGTAGGGTCACGCGAGCAGTACTTC.